These 6 T cell receptor beta chains originate from one sample sequenced in a study of tumor-infiltrating lymphocytes in primary liver carcinoma. Making TCR beta cDNA involved around 520 ng total RNA and a constant-region primer. Each TCR beta library was derived from three nested multiplex PCR rounds that employed slightly modified ARM-PCR. Both of the initial two PCR rounds ran for about 9 cycles and employed TRBV1-TRBV30 forward primers alongside a C-beta reverse primer. TCRdb recomputed calls from the multiplex PCR reads with MiXCR, one row per CDR3 protein. This sample has about 70,000 distinct CDR3 sequences, with 55% to 75% found just once. Unsorted bulk tissue, about 19-32 mg of it, served as the source for co-extraction of RNA and DNA. The sample taken for sequencing was liver tumor tissue from sampling region 4. Subset given: tumor region T4, right-lateral pole. The origin of the receptors is a middle-aged man with primary liver carcinoma and hepatitis B virus infection.

Comments on this clonotype: A much larger clone is a single base away; this may be a read error. For the CDR3, the DNA is TGCGCCAACTCCCCCGGAAGAGCCAAAAACATTCAGTACTTC. Protein sequence: CANSPGRAKNIQYF. V usage is TRBV5-1 and J usage is TRBJ2-4, with D unresolved. Germline V gene sequence: CDR1 SGHRS, CDR2 YFSETQ. CDR3 length: 14 amino acids. V was shortened by 9 bases and J by 0 bases, with 13 bases between the two germline ends.

This clonotype showed up just once. The germline gene is not matched at one end of the junction; a read error may be the cause. V gene TRBV7-9 combines with J gene TRBJ2-1; 8 bases match TRBD1. The CDR3 has 16 amino acids. The germline V gene has CDR1 SEHNR and CDR2 FQNEAQ (reference sequence). The CDR3, as DNA: TGTGCCAACAGCTTACCCTCCCGGACAGGGTTTTATGAGCAGTTCTTC. It encodes CANSLPSRTGFYEQFF.

Concerning this clonotype itself: A read error is possible here, since a much larger clone lies one base away. The V and J genes are TRBV5-1 and TRBJ2-2; D not resolved. The CDR3 sequence is 13 residues long. The germline V gene encodes CDR1 SGHRS and CDR2 YFSETQ. V was trimmed by 7 bases and J by 2 bases, leaving 9 bases between them. CDR3 DNA: TGCGCCAGCTTTCAGGATAACACCGGGGAGCTGTTTTTT. This gives the protein CASFQDNTGELFF.

The chain joins TRBV6-6 to TRBJ1-2; D might be TRBD1 (6 bases). The CDR3 is made up of 16 amino acids. In germline, CDR1 is MNHNY, CDR2 SVGAGI (reference sequence). CDR3 in DNA: TGTGATAGCAGATACAATCGCGGGGGGCCGAACTATGGCTACACCTTC. This sequence encodes CDSRYNRGGPNYGYTF.

The V and J genes are TRBV7-2 and TRBJ1-4; D is undetermined. This CDR3 is 16 amino acids long. Germline V gene data show CDR1 as SGHTA and CDR2 as FQGNSA. Trimming left V 4 bases short and J 3 bases short, with 15 bases between. The CDR3 nucleotides read TGTGCCAGCAGCTCCGGACGTCTGACCGCTAATGAAAAACTGTTTTTT. Its protein is CASSSGRLTANEKLFF.

A word on this clonotype: The junction departs from the called germline gene at one end, perhaps through a read error. The chain couples TRBV14 to TRBJ2-2; D might be TRBD2 (5 bases). This CDR3 region has 13 residues. Germline V gene data show CDR1 as SGHDN and CDR2 as FVKESK. Here the CDR3 reads CVSSQYYTGELFF. The DNA of the CDR3 is TGTGTCAGCAGCCAATACTACACCGGGGAGCTGTTCTTT.